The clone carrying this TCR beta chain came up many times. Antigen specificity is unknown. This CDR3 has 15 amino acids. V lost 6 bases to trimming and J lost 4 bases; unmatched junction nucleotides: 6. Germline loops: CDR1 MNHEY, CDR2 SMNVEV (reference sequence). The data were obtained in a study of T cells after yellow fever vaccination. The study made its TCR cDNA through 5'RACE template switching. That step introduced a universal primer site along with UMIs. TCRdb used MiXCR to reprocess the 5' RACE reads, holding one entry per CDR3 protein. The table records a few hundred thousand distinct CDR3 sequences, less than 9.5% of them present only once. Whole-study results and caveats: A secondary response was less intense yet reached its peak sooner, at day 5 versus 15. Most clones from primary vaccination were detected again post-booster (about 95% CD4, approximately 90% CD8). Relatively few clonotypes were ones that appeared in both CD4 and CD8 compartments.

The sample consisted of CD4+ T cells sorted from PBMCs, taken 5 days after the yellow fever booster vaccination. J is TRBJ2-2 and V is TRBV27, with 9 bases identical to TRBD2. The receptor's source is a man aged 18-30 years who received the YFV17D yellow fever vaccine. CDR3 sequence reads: CASRLRGGLTGELFF. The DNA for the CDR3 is TGTGCCAGCAGGTTGCGGGGGGGCCTCACCGGGGAGCTGTTTTTT.